Below, one T cell receptor beta chain is given with its context. This sample is drawn from a study of OX40 agonist ivuxolimab in advanced cancers. Repertoires were generated with immunoSEQ multiplex PCR, while TCRdb's copy carries only in-frame clones and drops some. The sample gives tens of thousands of clones, 70% to 90% of which show up once; approximately 28% is in the top ten. V was shortened by 5 bases and J by 5 bases, with 6 bases between the two germline ends. Germline assignment: CDR1 SEHNR and CDR2 FQNEAQ (reference sequence). The CDR3 is 12 amino acids. The TCR sequence derives from an adult with an advanced solid tumor such as melanoma, head and neck, liver or kidney cancer. The chain carries TRBV7-9 and TRBJ2-2; D uncertain. The source material was CD4+ or CD8+ T cells sorted from blood, sampled in a trial of the OX40 agonist ivuxolimab. The CDR3 DNA sequence: TGTGCCAGCAGCCATATGACCGGGGAGCTGTTTTTT. Amino acid sequence: CASSHMTGELFF.